This T cell receptor beta chain was captured by sequencing in a study of cytomegalovirus exposure and HLA in healthy donors. The CDR3 spans 18 residues. V gave up 3 bases and J gave up 0 bases, with 18 bases separating them. Germline V gives CDR1 LNHNV, CDR2 YYDKDF (reference sequence). The PCR used 60 Vbeta and 13 Jbeta primers. Sequencing was performed with immunoSEQ multiplex PCR; in TCRdb, only in-frame clones are kept and a portion is missing. The table lists some 120,000 clones, roughly 86% of them singletons. The chain links TRBV15 to TRBJ1-5; D unclear. The sample comprised PBMCs. The receptor's source is a man younger than 35 in good health and CMV-seronegative. CDR3 sequence (DNA): TGTGCCACCAGCAGGGTGCTCGGGTCAGTTTATAGCAATCAGCCCCAGCATTTT. Translating gives CATSRVLGSVYSNQPQHF.